Sequencing of this TCR beta chain was carried out in a study of shared clonotypes between healthy human individuals. This clone was seen a handful of times. This CDR3 is also generated by other DNA sequences in the sample. Around 30,000 T cell genomes, or roughly 200 ng DNA, went into the sorted-subset replicate PCRs. Assay used: immunoSEQ multiplex PCR; TCRdb lists only in-frame clones, some missing. The table records 2 million to 2.5 million clones, 90% to 95% of them present only once. The CDR3 sequence is 15 residues long. The germline CDR1 and CDR2 sequences are SGHRS and YFSETQ. V shed 0 bases, J shed 0 bases, and the junction held 1 base outside the gene matches. Nashville, Tennessee was home to all donors, each a Caucasian adult.

Sequencing input: naive CD4+ T cells from PBMCs. Subset reported: CD45RA+ positively selected. The V and J genes are TRBV5-1 and TRBJ2-3; 7 bases agree with TRBD2. This sequence was found in a man younger than 30 in good health. Some clones in this sample may be carry-over from other donors' samples. This CDR3 is CASSLAGGSTDTQYF. The CDR3 DNA sequence: TGCGCCAGCAGCTTGGCGGGAGGAAGCACAGATACGCAGTATTTT.